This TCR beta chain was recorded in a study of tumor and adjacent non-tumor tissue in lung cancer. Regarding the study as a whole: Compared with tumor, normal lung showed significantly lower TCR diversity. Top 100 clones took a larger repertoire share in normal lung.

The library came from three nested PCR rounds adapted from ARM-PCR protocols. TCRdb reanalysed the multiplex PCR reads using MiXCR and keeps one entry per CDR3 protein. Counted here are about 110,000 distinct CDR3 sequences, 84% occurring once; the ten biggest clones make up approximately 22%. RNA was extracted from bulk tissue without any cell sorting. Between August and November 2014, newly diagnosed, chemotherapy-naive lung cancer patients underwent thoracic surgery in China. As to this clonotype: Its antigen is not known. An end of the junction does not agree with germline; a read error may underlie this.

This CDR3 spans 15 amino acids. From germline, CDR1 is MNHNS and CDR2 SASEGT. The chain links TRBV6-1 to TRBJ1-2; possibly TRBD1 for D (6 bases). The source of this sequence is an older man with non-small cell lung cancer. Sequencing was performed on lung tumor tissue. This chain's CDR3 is CASSPGDKSNYSYTF. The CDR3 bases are TGTGCCAGCAGCCCGGGGGACAAGTCTAACTATAGCTACACCTTC.